This T cell receptor beta chain comes out of a study of control samples from healthy donors and cancer patients. Germline V gene data show CDR1 as MNHNY and CDR2 as SVGAGI (reference sequence). The CDR3 runs 11 residues. V dropped 6 bases and J dropped 12 bases, with 12 bases sitting between them. Data came from immunoSEQ multiplex PCR; TCRdb stores just in-frame clones and leaves some out. The table has some 210,000 clones, about nine tenths seen once. V usage is TRBV6-6 and J usage is TRBJ2-1; D unresolved. The clonotype originates from a man aged 30 to 39 in good health. The sequenced sample consisted of blood. The CDR3 protein is CASSQYWGQFF. The CDR3 DNA sequence: TGTGCCAGCAGCCAATATTGGGGGCAGTTCTTC.